The clone carrying this T cell receptor (beta chain) occurred a few times. Germline assignment: CDR1 SGHTA and CDR2 FQGNSA. The CDR3 runs to 15 residues. Trimming took off 5 bases at V and 3 bases at J, with 17 bases between the two ends. This record belongs to a study of blood T cell repertoires in COVID-19. The data were produced by immunoSEQ multiplex PCR, yet TCRdb's version contains in-frame clones alone and is incomplete. Counted here are over 130,000 clones, 88% occurring once; the ten biggest clones make up 10% to 13%. This TCR came from a man aged 55 to 69 with active or convalescent COVID-19. V gene TRBV7-2 combines with J gene TRBJ2-7, with D perhaps TRBD2 (6 bases). The sample comprised peripheral blood. The CDR3 spells CASSHSGIKNYEQYF. Here the CDR3 DNA reads TGTGCCAGCAGCCATAGCGGAATAAAAAACTACGAGCAGTACTTC. The entire variable domain, with the rest obtained from reference TRBV7-2 and TRBJ2-7, is as follows: GAGVSQSPSNKVTEKGKDVELRCDPISGHTALYWYRQSLGQGLEFLIYFQGNSAPDKSGLPSDRFSAERTGGSVSTLTIQRTQQEDSAVYLCASSHSGIKNYEQYFGPGTRLTVT.